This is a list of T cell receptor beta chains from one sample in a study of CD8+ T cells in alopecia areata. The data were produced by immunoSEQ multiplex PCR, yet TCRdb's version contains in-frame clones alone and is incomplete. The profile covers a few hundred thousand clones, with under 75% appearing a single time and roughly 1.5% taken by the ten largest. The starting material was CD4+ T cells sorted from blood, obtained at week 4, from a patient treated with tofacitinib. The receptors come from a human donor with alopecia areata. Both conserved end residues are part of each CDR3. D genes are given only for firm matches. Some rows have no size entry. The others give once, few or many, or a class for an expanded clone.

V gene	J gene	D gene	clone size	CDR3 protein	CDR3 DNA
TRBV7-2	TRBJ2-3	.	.	CASSLAGAGLDTQYF	TGTGCCAGCAGCTTAGCAGGGGCAGGTTTAGATACGCAGTATTTT
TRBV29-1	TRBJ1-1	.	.	CSVMMNTEAFF	TGCAGCGTTATGATGAACACTGAAGCTTTCTTT
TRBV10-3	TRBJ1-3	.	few	CAISELAGNTIYF	TGTGCCATCAGTGAGTTAGCTGGAAACACCATATATTTT
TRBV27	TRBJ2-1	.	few	CASSFPGVSGNEQFF	TGTGCCAGCAGTTTCCCGGGGGTTTCTGGCAATGAGCAGTTCTTC
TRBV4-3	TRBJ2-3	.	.	CASSPGGWGERTDTQYF	TGCGCCAGCAGCCCAGGCGGATGGGGCGAGCGCACAGATACGCAGTATTTT
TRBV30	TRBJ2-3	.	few	CAWSSKRGTDTQYF	TGTGCCTGGAGTAGCAAGCGGGGCACAGATACGCAGTATTTT
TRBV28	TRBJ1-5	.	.	CASRQLNQPQHF	TGTGCCAGCCGACAGTTAAATCAGCCCCAGCATTTT
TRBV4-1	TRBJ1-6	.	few	CASSQDGNSPLHF	TGCGCCAGCAGCCAAGATGGGAATTCACCCCTCCACTTT
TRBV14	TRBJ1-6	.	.	CASSQVGRFGSPLHF	TGTGCCAGCAGCCAAGTCGGCAGGTTCGGTTCACCCCTCCACTTT
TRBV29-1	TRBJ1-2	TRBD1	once	CSARDSRDGYTF	TGCAGCGCCCGGGACAGCAGGGATGGCTACACCTTC
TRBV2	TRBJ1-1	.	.	CANSGGRDTEAFF	TGTGCCAACAGTGGAGGGAGGGACACTGAAGCTTTCTTT
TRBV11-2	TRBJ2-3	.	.	CASSYQTDTQYF	TGTGCCAGCAGCTACCAAACAGATACGCAGTATTTT
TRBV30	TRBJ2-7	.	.	CAWSARDWDRNTRF	TGTGCCTGGAGTGCAAGAGATTGGGACCGCAATACTAGGTTC
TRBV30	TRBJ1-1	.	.	CAWSGGETEAFF	TGTGCCTGGAGTGGAGGGGAAACTGAAGCTTTCTTT
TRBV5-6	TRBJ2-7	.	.	CASGFLDEQYF	TGTGCCAGCGGTTTTCTGGACGAGCAGTACTTC
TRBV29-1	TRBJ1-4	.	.	CSVEEGANEKLFF	TGCAGCGTTGAAGAAGGGGCTAATGAAAAACTGTTTTTT